The 4 T cell receptor beta chains listed next were all sequenced from one sample in a study of blood T cell repertoires in COVID-19. The table came from immunoSEQ multiplex PCR; TCRdb's copy has only in-frame clones and leaves some out. The sample carries around 180,000 clones, approximately 85% recorded once. The material sequenced was peripheral blood. The receptor set was obtained from a woman of 80 years or more with acute or convalescent COVID-19.

The rearrangement uses TRBV2 and TRBJ1-6, with 9 nucleotides matching TRBD1. The CDR3 extends over 15 amino acids. Trimming cost V 5 bases and J 10 bases; bases outside gene matches: 9. Germline V gives CDR1 SNHLY, CDR2 FYNNEI. The CDR3 bases are TGTGCCAGCAGTCCCCTCCTAACAGGGGGCTCACCCCTCCACTTT. Translated, it gives CASSPLLTGGSPLHF.

The rearrangement links TRBV5-6 to TRBJ1-1; TRBD1 matches 7 bases. Germline values: CDR1 SGHDT, CDR2 YYEEEE. The J segment lost 5 bases and the V segment lost 0 bases, leaving 4 bases of the junction unmatched. CDR3 length: 14 residues. The CDR3 reads CASSLGQGWTEAFF. The CDR3 nucleotides read TGTGCCAGCAGCTTGGGACAGGGTTGGACTGAAGCTTTCTTT.

The J gene is TRBJ2-7, the V gene TRBV7-8; 7 nucleotides match TRBD2. The CDR3 runs 16 residues. The trim removed 0 bases at V and 4 bases at J, leaving 9 bases unmatched. The germline gives CDR1 SGHVS, CDR2 FQNEAQ. The CDR3 reads CASSLAPGTTVYEQYF. CDR3 sequence (DNA): TGTGCCAGCAGCTTAGCCCCCGGGACTACGGTATACGAGCAGTACTTC.

The CDR3 sequence is CASSVGAGMAYEQYF. The CDR3 bases are TGTGCCAGCAGCGTAGGGGCAGGGATGGCCTACGAGCAGTACTTC. V gene TRBV9 combines with J gene TRBJ2-7; maybe TRBD1 (5 bases). The CDR3 contains 15 residues. Germline V gives CDR1 SGDLS, CDR2 YYNGEE. V was clipped by 0 bases and J by 2 bases, with 12 bases between them. Filled out from reference TRBV9 and TRBJ2-7, the complete variable domain reads DSGVTQTPKHLITATGQRVTLRCSPRSGDLSVYWYQQSLDQGLQFLIQYYNGEERAKGNILERFSAQQFPDLHSELNLSSLELGDSALYFCASSVGAGMAYEQYFGPGTRLTVT.